These 7 T cell receptor beta chains were sequenced from one sample in a study of blood T cell repertoires in COVID-19. Measured with immunoSEQ multiplex PCR; TCRdb has only the in-frame clones, and not every one. The sample has roughly 250,000 clones, over 75% seen once; the top ten hold 2.1%. Sequenced sample: peripheral blood. These TCRs come from a woman aged 40-49 years who had recovered from COVID-19.

V and J are TRBV6-4 and TRBJ2-7, with D unclear. Trimming took 0 bases from V and 7 from J, leaving 10 bases between them. The germline V gene has CDR1 MRHNA and CDR2 SNTAGT. The CDR3 sequence is 13 residues long. This CDR3 is CASSDSSEKEQYF. CDR3 bases: TGTGCCAGCAGTGACTCCTCAGAAAAGGAGCAGTACTTC.

This chain links TRBV19 with TRBJ2-1, with 7 positions matching TRBD1. V lost 2 bases to trimming and J lost 0 bases; unmatched junction nucleotides: 4. The CDR3 loop spans 16 amino acids. The germline gives CDR1 LNHDA, CDR2 SQIVND (reference sequence). Here the CDR3 reads CASSIFGTVSYNEQFF. CDR3 sequence (DNA): TGTGCCAGTAGTATATTCGGGACAGTCTCCTACAATGAGCAGTTCTTC.

The rearrangement joins TRBV24-1 to TRBJ2-5; TRBD1 might be the D (6 bases). This CDR3 spans 15 amino acids. Trimming took off 3 bases at V and 2 bases at J, with 12 bases between the two ends. Germline CDR1 KGHDR, CDR2 SFDVKD. The CDR3 region is CATSDARGQQETQYF. The DNA of the CDR3 is TGTGCCACCAGTGATGCCCGGGGACAACAAGAGACCCAGTACTTC.

The rearrangement joins TRBV5-1 to TRBJ2-1; D perhaps matches TRBD2 (6 bases). The CDR3 is 16 amino acids. Germline CDR1 SGHRS, CDR2 YFSETQ. The ends were cut back, 0 bases at V and 3 bases at J, with 13 bases in the middle. This CDR3 is CASSLVTAGGYNEQFF. CDR3 in DNA: TGCGCCAGCAGCTTGGTCACGGCCGGGGGCTACAATGAGCAGTTCTTC.

The genes are TRBV7-2 and TRBJ1-1; 11 bases are a match to TRBD1. The V gene end was trimmed by 3 bases and the J gene end by 4 bases; junction bases not matched to a gene: 4. Germline V gene data show CDR1 as SGHTA and CDR2 as FQGNSA. The CDR3 runs to 15 residues. CDR3 sequence: CASSLDRGQSTEAFF. The CDR3 region has the DNA TGTGCCAGCAGCTTGGACAGGGGGCAAAGCACTGAAGCTTTCTTT.

The chain employs TRBV5-5 and TRBJ2-1; 7 bases are shared with TRBD2. CDR3 length equals 13 residues. The trim removed 3 bases at V and 3 bases at J, leaving 0 bases unmatched. The germline V gene encodes CDR1 SGHKS and CDR2 YYEKEE (reference sequence). In DNA form, the CDR3 reads TGTGCCAGCAGCTGGGGGGGCTACAATGAGCAGTTCTTC. Its translation: CASSWGGYNEQFF. Looking up the rest from reference TRBV5-5 and TRBJ2-1 gives the full variable domain: DAGVTQSPTHLIKTRGQQVTLRCSPISGHKSVSWYQQVLGQGPQFIFQYYEKEERGRGNFPDRFSARQFPNYSSELNVNALLLGDSALYLCASSWGGYNEQFFGPGTRLTVL.

The CDR3 spells CASSPDRDSTYEQYF. The CDR3 DNA reads TGTGCCAGCTCACCAGACCGGGACAGCACTTACGAGCAGTACTTC. V and J are TRBV18 and TRBJ2-7; TRBD1 matches at 7 bases. The germline gives CDR1 KGHSH, CDR2 LQKENI. The CDR3 runs 15 residues. With 2 bases clipped from V and 4 bases from J, the junction kept 8 bases outside the gene matches.